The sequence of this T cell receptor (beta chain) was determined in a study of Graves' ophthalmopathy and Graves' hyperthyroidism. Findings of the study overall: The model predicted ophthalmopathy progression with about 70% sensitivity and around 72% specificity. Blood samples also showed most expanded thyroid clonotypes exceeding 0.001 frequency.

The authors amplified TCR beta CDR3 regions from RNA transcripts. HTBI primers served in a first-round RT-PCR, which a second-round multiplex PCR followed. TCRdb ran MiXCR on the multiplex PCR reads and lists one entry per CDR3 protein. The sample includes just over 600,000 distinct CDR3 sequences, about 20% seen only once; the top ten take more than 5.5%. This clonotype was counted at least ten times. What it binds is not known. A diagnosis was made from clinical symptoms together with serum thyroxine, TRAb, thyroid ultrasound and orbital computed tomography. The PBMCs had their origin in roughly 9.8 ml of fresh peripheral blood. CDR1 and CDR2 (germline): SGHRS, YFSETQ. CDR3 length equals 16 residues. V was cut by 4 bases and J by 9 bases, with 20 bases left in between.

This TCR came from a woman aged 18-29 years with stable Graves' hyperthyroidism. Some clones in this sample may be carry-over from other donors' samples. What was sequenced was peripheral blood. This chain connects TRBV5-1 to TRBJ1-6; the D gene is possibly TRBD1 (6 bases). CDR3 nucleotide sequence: TGCGCCAGCAGCGGAATAGTTGGGGGGCGCGGTTCACCCCTCCACTTT. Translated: CASSGIVGGRGSPLHF.